This entry lists 30 T cell receptor beta chains sequenced from one sample in a study of cytomegalovirus exposure and HLA in healthy donors. Primers: 60 Vbeta forward and 13 Jbeta reverse. Profiling relied on immunoSEQ multiplex PCR, and the TCRdb table lists in-frame clones only, not all of them. The table includes around 94,000 clones, around 84% detected once. The sequenced material came from PBMCs. The receptors shown here come from a human donor in good health.

The chain links TRBV9 to TRBJ2-1; TRBD1 matches at 9 bases. The CDR3 is 15 amino acids. Germline V gene lookup returns CDR1 SGDLS and CDR2 YYNGEE. The V and J ends lost 6 bases and 2 bases, in that order; junction bases with no gene match: 6. The CDR3 sequence: CASTIGTGPYNEQFF. The CDR3 DNA follows: TGTGCCAGCACCATCGGGACAGGGCCCTACAATGAGCAGTTCTTC.

This clone appeared a few times. The chain carries TRBV5-6 and TRBJ1-1, with 9 bases aligning to TRBD1. V gave up 4 bases and J gave up 6 bases; unmatched junction bases: 10. CDR3 length equals 15 residues. In germline, CDR1 is SGHDT, CDR2 YYEEEE. The chain's CDR3 is CASSGSGQGGPEAFF. DNA of the CDR3: TGTGCCAGCAGCGGCTCGGGACAGGGAGGCCCTGAAGCTTTCTTT.

The chain couples TRBV9 to TRBJ1-3, with unresolved D. V was shortened by 2 bases and J by 2 bases, with 8 bases between the two germline ends. The CDR3 covers 14 residues. Germline loops: CDR1 SGDLS, CDR2 YYNGEE. The CDR3 spells CASSVAAAGNTIYF. In DNA form, the CDR3 reads TGTGCCAGCAGCGTGGCGGCCGCTGGAAACACCATATATTTT.

This chain joins TRBV9 and TRBJ2-7; TRBD2 matches 12 bases. V shed 3 bases and J 2 bases; nucleotides not matched to a gene: 6. Germline CDR1 SGDLS, CDR2 YYNGEE. This CDR3 spans 16 amino acids. The CDR3: CASSATSGGPPYEQYF. DNA of the CDR3: TGTGCCAGCAGCGCCACTAGCGGGGGGCCTCCCTACGAGCAGTACTTC.

This clone was detected once. The rearrangement joins TRBV7-9 to TRBJ1-4; the match to TRBD1 covers 9 bases. Per the germline V gene, CDR1 is SEHNR and CDR2 is FQNEAQ (reference sequence). The CDR3 consists of 15 residues. Trimming took 5 bases from V and 9 from J; bases not matched to a gene: 10. Here the CDR3 reads CASSPGTGSLKKLFF. The DNA for the CDR3 is TGTGCCAGCAGCCCCGGGACAGGGAGTCTGAAAAAACTGTTTTTT.

The chain couples TRBV5-1 to TRBJ2-1, with 7 positions matching TRBD2. The CDR3 extends over 16 amino acids. Germline V lookup: CDR1 SGHRS, CDR2 YFSETQ. V was clipped by 0 bases and J by 1 base; unmatched bases: 4. This CDR3 reads CASSLAGGSSYNEQFF. In nucleotides, the CDR3 is TGCGCCAGCAGCTTGGCAGGCGGGAGTTCCTACAATGAGCAGTTCTTC.

V gene TRBV19 combines with J gene TRBJ2-1; a possible D gene is TRBD2 (6 bases). Germline CDR1 and CDR2: LNHDA and SQIVND (reference sequence). Trimming removed 3 bases from V and 8 bases from J, with 29 bases in between. CDR3 length: 19 residues. The CDR3 DNA is TGTGCCAGTAGTATTCCCGCGGTTGGTACGCTAGCGCTGGGCGATGAGCAGTTCTTC. Translation gives CASSIPAVGTLALGDEQFF.

The chain employs TRBV7-2 and TRBJ2-3; 8 nucleotides align to TRBD2. The germline V gene has CDR1 SGHTA and CDR2 FQGNSA. The V and J ends lost 5 bases and 2 bases, in that order; junction bases with no gene match: 12. The CDR3 consists of 17 residues. Here the CDR3 DNA reads TGTGCCAGCAGCCCAGACCGTGGCGGGAGGACCACAGATACGCAGTATTTT. Amino acids: CASSPDRGGRTTDTQYF.

The chain carries TRBV19 and TRBJ1-1, with D tentatively TRBD1 (5 bases). The germline CDR1 and CDR2 sequences are LNHDA and SQIVND (reference sequence). The length of the CDR3 is 14 residues. The germline V and J ends were trimmed by 7 bases and 0 bases, with 12 bases remaining between them. For the CDR3, the DNA is TGTGCCAGTATGTCGGGGGTCATGAACACTGAAGCTTTCTTT. This encodes CASMSGVMNTEAFF. Variable domain in full (rest from reference TRBV19 and TRBJ1-1): DGGITQSPKYLFRKEGQNVTLSCEQNLNHDAMYWYRQDPGQGLRLIYYSQIVNDFQKGDIAEGYSVSREKKESFPLTVTSAQKNPTAFYLCASMSGVMNTEAFFGQGTRLTVV.

The V and J genes are TRBV28 and TRBJ2-7; maybe TRBD1 (6 bases). Looked up from germline, CDR1 is MDHEN and CDR2 is SYDVKM. This CDR3 spans 13 amino acids. The V and J ends lost 5 bases and 2 bases respectively, with 10 bases between them. For the CDR3, the DNA is TGTGCCAGCAGTCAGGGGATCACCTACGAGCAGTACTTC. It codes for CASSQGITYEQYF.

The V call is TRBV28, the J call TRBJ2-7, with TRBD1 matching 9 bases. The V segment lost 8 bases and the J segment 6 bases; nucleotides outside the gene matches: 8. The V gene's germline CDR1 is MDHEN and CDR2 SYDVKM. The CDR3 totals 13 residues. As DNA, the CDR3 is TGTGCCAGCTCCCGGGACAGGGTCTCCGAGCAGTACTTC. It codes for CASSRDRVSEQYF.

The rearrangement joins TRBV7-9 to TRBJ1-2; D is uncertain. Per the germline V gene, CDR1 is SEHNR and CDR2 is FQNEAQ (reference sequence). V was cut by 0 bases and J by 5 bases, with 13 bases left in between. The CDR3 contains 15 residues. The CDR3 nucleotides are TGTGCCAGCAGCTTAGCTCCAGCGCCGGAGTATGGCTACACCTTC. Its translation is CASSLAPAPEYGYTF.

The sample holds one count of this clone. The chain is built from TRBV7-3 and TRBJ2-2; no reliable D call. The CDR3 consists of 14 residues. Germline V gene data show CDR1 as SGHTA and CDR2 as FQGTGA. With 3 bases removed from V and 5 bases from J, the gap between germline ends came to 10 bases. The CDR3 spells CASSFEMWTGELFF. CDR3 nucleotides: TGTGCCAGCAGCTTCGAGATGTGGACCGGGGAGCTGTTTTTT. The full variable domain, completed using reference TRBV7-3 and TRBJ2-2, is GAGVSQTPSNKVTEKGKYVELRCDPISGHTALYWYRQSLGQGPEFLIYFQGTGAADDSGLPNDRFFAVRPEGSVSTLKIQRTERGDSAVYLCASSFEMWTGELFFGEGSRLTVL.

This sequence joins TRBV27 and TRBJ2-7; 9 bases map to TRBD1. V was clipped by 6 bases and J by 3 bases; unmatched bases: 0. Germline V gene lookup returns CDR1 MNHEY and CDR2 SMNVEV (reference sequence). The CDR3 consists of 12 residues. The CDR3 protein is CASRDRGYEQYF. In nucleotides, the CDR3 is TGTGCCAGCAGGGACAGGGGCTACGAGCAGTACTTC.

This clone appeared once. The chain links TRBV2 to TRBJ1-5; unclear D gene. V gave up 10 bases and J gave up 0 bases, with 19 bases separating them. Germline V gene data show CDR1 as SNHLY and CDR2 as FYNNEI. This CDR3 region has 16 residues. CDR3 sequence reads: CATRQAGPYSNQPQHF. In DNA, the CDR3 is TGTGCCACCCGACAAGCAGGCCCTTATAGCAATCAGCCCCAGCATTTT.

The chain links TRBV9 to TRBJ2-7; D is possibly TRBD1 (6 bases). This CDR3 has 14 residues. The V end lost 3 bases, the J end lost 2 bases, and 12 bases lay between the germline ends. In germline, CDR1 is SGDLS, CDR2 YYNGEE. The CDR3 loop is CASSAIDRPYEQYF. In nucleotides, the CDR3 is TGTGCCAGCAGCGCAATTGACAGGCCCTACGAGCAGTACTTC.

This clone occurred a few times. The chain couples TRBV6-5 to TRBJ1-4; 8 nucleotides line up with TRBD1. V trimming: 6 bases; J trimming: 8 bases; junction bases outside the gene matches: 8. The CDR3 totals 14 residues. Germline CDR1 MNHEY, CDR2 SVGAGI. CDR3 amino acids: CASRTDRAREKLFF. Here the CDR3 DNA reads TGTGCCAGCAGGACGGACAGGGCAAGAGAAAAACTGTTTTTT.

The J gene is TRBJ1-2, the V gene TRBV19; 10 bases align to TRBD1. The V and J ends lost 6 bases and 4 bases, in that order; junction bases with no gene match: 5. Germline values: CDR1 LNHDA, CDR2 SQIVND (reference sequence). The CDR3 length is 14 residues. CDR3 region: CASSRDRGIYGYTF. The CDR3 DNA follows: TGTGCCAGTAGCCGGGACAGGGGCATCTATGGCTACACCTTC.

CDR3 loop: CASSPPGTGDQPQHF. Here the CDR3 DNA reads TGTGCCAGCAGCCCCCCGGGAACTGGGGATCAGCCCCAGCATTTT. The chain links TRBV7-2 to TRBJ1-5; D is unclear. CDR1 is SGHTA and CDR2 is FQGNSA in the germline V gene. The CDR3 has 15 amino acids. V lost 5 bases, J lost 5 bases, and 16 bases lay in between.

The CDR3 DNA sequence: TGTGCCAGCAGCTTAGGGGGGGACACAGATACGCAGTATTTT. Protein product: CASSLGGDTDTQYF. The chain is built from TRBV7-9 and TRBJ2-3; D is possibly TRBD2 (6 bases). Germline assignment: CDR1 SEHNR and CDR2 FQNEAQ (reference sequence). V lost 1 base and J 2 bases, leaving 7 bases between the germline ends. CDR3 length: 14 amino acids.

CDR3 residues: CASSPTGTQETQYF. The CDR3 DNA is TGTGCCAGCAGCCCCACAGGGACCCAAGAGACCCAGTACTTC. V is TRBV7-3 and J is TRBJ2-5; possibly TRBD1 for D (6 bases). V lost 5 bases and J lost 1, with 11 bases in between. Germline loops: CDR1 SGHTA, CDR2 FQGTGA. There are 14 residues in the CDR3.

Only a few counts were recorded for this clone. This chain uses TRBV18 with TRBJ1-2; D might be TRBD1 (6 bases). Per germline, CDR1 KGHSH and CDR2 LQKENI. With 0 bases removed from V and 5 bases from J, the gap between germline ends came to 10 bases. CDR3 length equals 14 residues. The CDR3 DNA is TGTGCCAGCTCACCACCCCAGGGGAGATATGGCTACACCTTC. Translating it yields CASSPPQGRYGYTF.

The rearrangement joins TRBV27 to TRBJ1-2; D possibly corresponds to TRBD1 (6 bases). This CDR3 has 13 amino acids. Germline CDR1 and CDR2: MNHEY and SMNVEV (reference sequence). V lost 1 base and J lost 3, with 6 bases in between. CDR3 region: CASSLYRDYGYTF. For the CDR3, the DNA is TGTGCCAGCAGTTTATACAGGGACTATGGCTACACCTTC.

V gene TRBV5-6 combines with J gene TRBJ1-2; D is possibly TRBD1 (6 bases). The CDR3 runs 14 residues. With 2 bases removed from V and 4 bases from J, the gap between germline ends came to 12 bases. CDR1 and CDR2 (germline): SGHDT, YYEEEE. CDR3 protein: CASSLITGFYGYTF. DNA of the CDR3: TGTGCCAGCAGCTTAATTACAGGGTTCTATGGCTACACCTTC.

This clone has only a few counts. The gene calls are TRBV6-5 and TRBJ1-1, with a tentative D call TRBD1 (6 bases). The CDR3 runs to 13 residues. Germline CDR1 is MNHEY and CDR2 is SVGAGI. Trimming took 5 bases from V and 5 from J, leaving 12 bases between them. The CDR3 DNA reads as TGTGCCAGCAGTCTCGCAGGGGCAACTGAAGCTTTCTTT. Translated: CASSLAGATEAFF.

The chain combines TRBV27 with TRBJ2-7; a possible D gene is TRBD2 (5 bases). V shed 5 bases and J shed 5 bases, with 13 bases lying between them. Germline values: CDR1 MNHEY, CDR2 SMNVEV (reference sequence). The CDR3 covers 13 residues. The CDR3 here is CASSPLGLNEQYF. As DNA, the CDR3 is TGTGCCAGCAGTCCCCTCGGACTGAACGAGCAGTACTTC.

The CDR3 reads CASSPGGVQETQYF. The CDR3 DNA is TGTGCCAGCAGTCCCGGGGGGGTCCAAGAGACCCAGTACTTC. The J gene is TRBJ2-5, the V gene TRBV6-6; 8 bases are a match to TRBD2. The junction had 3 bases not matched to a gene; V was cut back by 5 bases and J by 1 base. The CDR3 has 14 amino acids. Germline V CDR1 and CDR2: MNHNY, SVGAGI (reference sequence).

This chain connects TRBV28 to TRBJ2-7, with 9 bases fitting TRBD1. Germline V gives CDR1 MDHEN, CDR2 SYDVKM. This CDR3 contains 15 residues. The V gene end was trimmed by 5 bases and the J gene end by 2 bases; junction bases not matched to a gene: 7. CDR3 amino acids: CASSQPGQGAYEQYF. The DNA of the CDR3 is TGTGCCAGCAGTCAACCGGGACAGGGAGCCTACGAGCAGTACTTC.

The V gene is TRBV2, the J gene TRBJ2-5; the match to TRBD2 covers 7 bases. After removal of 6 bases from V and 5 bases from J, the junction contained 12 bases not matched to a gene. This CDR3 region has 15 residues. CDR1 and CDR2 from the germline V gene are SNHLY and FYNNEI. The CDR3 region has the DNA TGTGCCAGCAGCCCCACCCTCCCCGGGGGGGAGACCCAGTACTTC. Protein product: CASSPTLPGGETQYF.

The CDR3 sequence: CASRASGQETQYF. CDR3 in DNA: TGCGCCAGTCGCGCTAGCGGGCAAGAGACCCAGTACTTC. The genes are TRBV4-1 and TRBJ2-5; 8 positions agree with TRBD2. CDR3 length: 13 amino acids. J gave up 2 bases and V 9 bases, and 5 bases lay outside the gene matches. Germline V gives CDR1 MGHRA, CDR2 YSYEKL.